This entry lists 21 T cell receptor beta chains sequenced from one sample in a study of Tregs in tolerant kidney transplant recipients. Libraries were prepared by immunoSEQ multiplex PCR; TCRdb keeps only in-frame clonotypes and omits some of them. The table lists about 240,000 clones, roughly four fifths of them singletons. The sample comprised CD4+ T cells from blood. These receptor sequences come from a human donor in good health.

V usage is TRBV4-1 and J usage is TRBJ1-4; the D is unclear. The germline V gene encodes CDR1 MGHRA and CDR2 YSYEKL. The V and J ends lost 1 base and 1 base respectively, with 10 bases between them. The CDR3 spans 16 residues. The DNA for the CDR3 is TGCGCCAGCAGCCAAGGGGCCAGACTAACTAATGAAAAACTGTTTTTT. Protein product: CASSQGARLTNEKLFF.

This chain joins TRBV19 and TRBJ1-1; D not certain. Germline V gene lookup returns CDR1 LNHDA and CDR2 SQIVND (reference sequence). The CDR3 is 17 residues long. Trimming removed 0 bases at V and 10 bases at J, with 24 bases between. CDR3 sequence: CASSIDPGLHRAWGAFF. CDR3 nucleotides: TGTGCCAGTAGTATAGATCCCGGGCTTCACCGGGCCTGGGGAGCTTTCTTT.

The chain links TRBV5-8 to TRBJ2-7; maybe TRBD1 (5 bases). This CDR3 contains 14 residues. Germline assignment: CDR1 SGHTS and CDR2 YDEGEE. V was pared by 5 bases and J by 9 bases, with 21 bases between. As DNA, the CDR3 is TGTGCCAGCAGTGTTACCAGGGCGGCGCGGCGGCAGTACTTC. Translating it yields CASSVTRAARRQYF. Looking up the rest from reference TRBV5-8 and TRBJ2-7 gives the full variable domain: EAGVTQSPTHLIKTRGQQATLRCSPISGHTSVYWYQQALGLGLQFLLWYDEGEERNRGNFPPRFSGRQFPNYSSELNVNALELEDSALYLCASSVTRAARRQYFGPGTRLTVT.

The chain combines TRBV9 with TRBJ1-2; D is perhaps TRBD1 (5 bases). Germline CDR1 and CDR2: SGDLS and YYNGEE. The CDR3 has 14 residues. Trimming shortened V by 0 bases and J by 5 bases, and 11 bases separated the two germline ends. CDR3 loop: CASSVGVGVYGYTF. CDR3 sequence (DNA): TGTGCCAGCAGCGTAGGGGTAGGGGTTTATGGCTACACCTTC.

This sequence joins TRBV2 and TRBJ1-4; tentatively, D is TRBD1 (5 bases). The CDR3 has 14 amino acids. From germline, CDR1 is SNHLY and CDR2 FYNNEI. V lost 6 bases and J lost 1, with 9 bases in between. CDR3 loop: CASRRGLTNEKLFF. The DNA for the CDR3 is TGTGCCAGCAGGAGGGGTTTAACTAATGAAAAACTGTTTTTT.

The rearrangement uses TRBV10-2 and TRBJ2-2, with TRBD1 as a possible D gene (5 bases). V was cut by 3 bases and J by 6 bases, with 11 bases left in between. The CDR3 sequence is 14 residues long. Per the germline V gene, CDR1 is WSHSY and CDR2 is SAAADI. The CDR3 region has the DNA TGCGCCAGCAGTGATCTCCAGGGCTCCGGGGAGCTGTTTTTT. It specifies CASSDLQGSGELFF.

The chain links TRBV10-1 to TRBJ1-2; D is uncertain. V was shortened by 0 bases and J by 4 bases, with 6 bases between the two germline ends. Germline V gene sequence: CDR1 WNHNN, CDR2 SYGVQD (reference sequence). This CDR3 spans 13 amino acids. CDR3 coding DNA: TGCGCCAGCAGTGAGTCGAGAATCTATGGCTACACCTTC. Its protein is CASSESRIYGYTF.

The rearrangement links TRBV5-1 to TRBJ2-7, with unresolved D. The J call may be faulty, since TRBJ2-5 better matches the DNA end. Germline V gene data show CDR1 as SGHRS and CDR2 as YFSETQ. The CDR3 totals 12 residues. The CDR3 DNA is TGCGCCAGCAGCTTGTACCAAGAGACCCAGTACTTC. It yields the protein CASSLYQETQYF.

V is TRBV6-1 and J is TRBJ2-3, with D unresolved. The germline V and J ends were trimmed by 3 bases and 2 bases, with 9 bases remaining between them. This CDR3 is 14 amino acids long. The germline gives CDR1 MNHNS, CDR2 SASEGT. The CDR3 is CASSDPRHTDTQYF. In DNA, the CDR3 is TGTGCCAGCAGTGACCCTAGACACACAGATACGCAGTATTTT.

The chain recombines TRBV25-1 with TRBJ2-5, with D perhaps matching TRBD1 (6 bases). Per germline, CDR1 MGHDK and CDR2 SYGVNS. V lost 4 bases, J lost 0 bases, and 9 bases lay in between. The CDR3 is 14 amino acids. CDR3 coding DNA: TGTGCCAGCAGTGGACAGGCCTACCAAGAGACCCAGTACTTC. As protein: CASSGQAYQETQYF.

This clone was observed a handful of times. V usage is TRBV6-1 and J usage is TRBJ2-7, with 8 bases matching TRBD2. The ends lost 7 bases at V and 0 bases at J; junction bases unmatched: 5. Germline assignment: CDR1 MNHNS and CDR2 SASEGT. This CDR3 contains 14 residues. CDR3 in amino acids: CASNPSGSSYEQYF. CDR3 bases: TGTGCCAGCAACCCCAGCGGGAGCTCCTACGAGCAGTACTTC.

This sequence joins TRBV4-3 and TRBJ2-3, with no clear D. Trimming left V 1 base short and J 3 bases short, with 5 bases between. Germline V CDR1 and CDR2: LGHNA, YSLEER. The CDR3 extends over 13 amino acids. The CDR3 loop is CASSQAPTDTQYF. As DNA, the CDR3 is TGCGCCAGCAGCCAAGCCCCGACAGATACGCAGTATTTT.

Here the CDR3 DNA reads TGCAGCGCCCAGGGGGATAGCAATCAGCCCCAGCATTTT. Residues: CSAQGDSNQPQHF. The rearrangement links TRBV29-1 to TRBJ1-5; 7 positions agree with TRBD1. Germline V lookup: CDR1 SQVTM, CDR2 ANQGSEA. With 7 bases clipped from V and 0 bases from J, the junction kept 3 bases outside the gene matches. The CDR3 is 13 residues long.

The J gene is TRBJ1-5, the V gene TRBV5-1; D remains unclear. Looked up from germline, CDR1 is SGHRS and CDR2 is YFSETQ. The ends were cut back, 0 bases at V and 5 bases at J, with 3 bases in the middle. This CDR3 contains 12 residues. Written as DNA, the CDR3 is TGCGCCAGCAGCTTGGGAGATCAGCCCCAGCATTTT. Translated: CASSLGDQPQHF.

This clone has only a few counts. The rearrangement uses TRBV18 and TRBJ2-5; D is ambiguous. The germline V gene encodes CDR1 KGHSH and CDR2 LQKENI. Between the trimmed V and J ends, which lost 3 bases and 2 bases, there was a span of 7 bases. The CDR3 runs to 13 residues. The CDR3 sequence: CASSPLIQETQYF. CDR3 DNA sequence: TGTGCCAGCTCACCGCTAATACAAGAGACCCAGTACTTC. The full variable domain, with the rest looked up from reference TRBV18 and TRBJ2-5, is NAGVMQNPRHLVRRRGQEARLRCSPMKGHSHVYWYRQLPEEGLKFMVYLQKENIIDESGMPKERFSAEFPKEGPSILRIQQVVRGDSAAYFCASSPLIQETQYFGPGTRLLVL.

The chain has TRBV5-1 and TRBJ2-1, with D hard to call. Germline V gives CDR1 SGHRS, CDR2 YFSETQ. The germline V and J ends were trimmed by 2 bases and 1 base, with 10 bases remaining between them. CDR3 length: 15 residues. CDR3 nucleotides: TGCGCCAGCAGCTTAGACGGATTATCCTACAATGAGCAGTTCTTC. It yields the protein CASSLDGLSYNEQFF.

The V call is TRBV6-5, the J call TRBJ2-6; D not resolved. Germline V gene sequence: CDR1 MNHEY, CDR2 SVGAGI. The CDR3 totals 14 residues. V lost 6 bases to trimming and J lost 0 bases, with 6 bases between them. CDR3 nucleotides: TGTGCCAGCAGGTACAACTCTGGGGCCAACGTCCTGACTTTC. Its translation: CASRYNSGANVLTF.

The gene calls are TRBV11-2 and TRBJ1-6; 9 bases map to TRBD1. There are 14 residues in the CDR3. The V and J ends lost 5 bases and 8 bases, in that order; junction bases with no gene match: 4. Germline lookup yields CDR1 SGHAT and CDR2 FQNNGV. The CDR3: CASSLGTGYSPLHF. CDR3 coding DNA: TGTGCCAGCAGCCTCGGGACAGGGTATTCACCCCTCCACTTT.

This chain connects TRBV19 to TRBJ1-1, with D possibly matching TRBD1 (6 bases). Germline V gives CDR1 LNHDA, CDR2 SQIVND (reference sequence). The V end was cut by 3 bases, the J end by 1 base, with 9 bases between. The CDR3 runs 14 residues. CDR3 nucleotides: TGTGCCAGTAGTATGGGACACTCGAACACTGAAGCTTTCTTT. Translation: CASSMGHSNTEAFF.

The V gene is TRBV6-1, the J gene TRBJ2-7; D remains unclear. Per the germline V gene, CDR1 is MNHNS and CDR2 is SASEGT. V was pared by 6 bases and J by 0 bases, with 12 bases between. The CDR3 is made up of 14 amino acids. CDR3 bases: TGTGCCAGCAGGAGGACCGTCATCTCCTACGAGCAGTACTTC. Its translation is CASRRTVISYEQYF.

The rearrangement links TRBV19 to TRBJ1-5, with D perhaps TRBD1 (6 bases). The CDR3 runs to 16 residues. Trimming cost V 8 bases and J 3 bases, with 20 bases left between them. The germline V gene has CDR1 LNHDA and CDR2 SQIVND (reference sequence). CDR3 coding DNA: TGTGCCAGTCACCCGAGGGGGGGGTTGGACAATCAGCCCCAGCATTTT. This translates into CASHPRGGLDNQPQHF.